This T cell receptor beta chain originates from a study of radiotherapy plus CTLA-4 blockade in lung cancer. Assay: immunoSEQ multiplex PCR; the TCRdb copy retains only in-frame clones and omits some. The table has 50,000 to 65,000 clones, approximately 82% seen once; the top ten hold 6% to 7%. Specimen: peripheral blood, collected from a patient treated with radiotherapy plus ipilimumab. The clonotype was recovered from a human donor with non-small cell lung cancer whose response to radiotherapy plus ipilimumab could not be evaluated.

Written as DNA, the CDR3 is TGTGCCAGCAGTAGTCAGGGGGGAGGTGAAAAACTGTTTTTT. Residues: CASSSQGGGEKLFF. This sequence joins TRBV2 and TRBJ1-4; 7 bases match TRBD1. Germline lookup yields CDR1 SNHLY and CDR2 FYNNEI. The CDR3 sequence is 14 residues long. The trim removed 5 bases at V and 7 bases at J, leaving 7 bases unmatched.